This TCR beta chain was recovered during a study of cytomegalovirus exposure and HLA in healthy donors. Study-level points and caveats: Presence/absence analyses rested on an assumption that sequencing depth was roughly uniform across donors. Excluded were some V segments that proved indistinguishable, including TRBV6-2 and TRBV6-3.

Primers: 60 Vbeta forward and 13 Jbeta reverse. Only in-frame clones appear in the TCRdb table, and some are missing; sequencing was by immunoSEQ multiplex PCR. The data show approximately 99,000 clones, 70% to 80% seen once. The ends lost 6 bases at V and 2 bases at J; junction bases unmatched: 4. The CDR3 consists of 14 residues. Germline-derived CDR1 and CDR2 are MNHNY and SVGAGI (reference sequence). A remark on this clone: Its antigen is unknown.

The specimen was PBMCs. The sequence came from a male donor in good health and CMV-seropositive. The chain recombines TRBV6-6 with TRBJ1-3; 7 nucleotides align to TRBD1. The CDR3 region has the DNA TGTGCCAGCAGCGCACAGGGGACTGGAAACACCATATATTTT. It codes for CASSAQGTGNTIYF.